This T cell receptor beta chain emerged from a study of OX40 agonist ivuxolimab in advanced cancers. Study background: Ivuxolimab is a fully human IgG2 antibody that activates OX40 (CD134). Treatment received earlier with anti-PD-1, anti-PD-L1 or anti-CTLA-4 agents was allowed, and approximately 44% had some.

This CDR3 region has 12 residues. V was shortened by 4 bases and J by 4 bases, with 8 bases between the two germline ends. Germline V gives CDR1 SGHRS, CDR2 YFSETQ. This clone appeared a few times. Within the sample, other DNA sequences also encode this same CDR3. Generated by immunoSEQ multiplex PCR, the TCRdb table keeps only in-frame clones and is missing some. The sample lists some 110,000 clones, approximately 92% occurring once. J is TRBJ2-5 and V is TRBV5-1, with D maybe TRBD2 (6 bases). The sample here was CD4+ or CD8+ T cells sorted from blood, taken in a trial of the OX40 agonist ivuxolimab. The source is an adult with an advanced solid tumor such as melanoma, head and neck, liver or kidney cancer. CDR3: CASSPEGETQYF. The CDR3 coding sequence is TGCGCCAGCAGCCCGGAGGGAGAGACCCAGTACTTC.